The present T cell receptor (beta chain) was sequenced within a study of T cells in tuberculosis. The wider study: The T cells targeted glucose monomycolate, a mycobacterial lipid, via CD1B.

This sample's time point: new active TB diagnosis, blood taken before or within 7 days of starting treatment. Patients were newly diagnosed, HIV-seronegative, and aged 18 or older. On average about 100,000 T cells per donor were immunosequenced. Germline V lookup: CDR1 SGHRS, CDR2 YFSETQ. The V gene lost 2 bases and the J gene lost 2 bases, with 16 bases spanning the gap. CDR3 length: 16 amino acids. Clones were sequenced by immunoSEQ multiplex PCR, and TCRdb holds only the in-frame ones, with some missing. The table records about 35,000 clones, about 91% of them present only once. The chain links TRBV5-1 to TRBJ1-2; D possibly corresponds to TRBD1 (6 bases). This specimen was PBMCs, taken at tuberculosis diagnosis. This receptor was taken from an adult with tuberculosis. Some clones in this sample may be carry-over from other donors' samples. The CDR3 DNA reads TGCGCCAGCAGCTTTCTTCCCCAAACAGGGAACTATGGCTACACCTTC. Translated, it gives CASSFLPQTGNYGYTF.